These T cell receptor beta chains were read from a single sample in a study of cytomegalovirus exposure and HLA in healthy donors. TCRdb's copy holds only in-frame clones and misses some; the assay was immunoSEQ multiplex PCR. The sample includes 77,000 or so clones, roughly 80% of them seen just once. Sample: PBMCs. The source is a woman between 40 and 50 years old in good health and CMV-seronegative. Each CDR3 is given with its conserved first and last residue. D genes are given only for firm matches. Only part of the rows carry a size: once, few, many, or a class if the clone is expanded.

CAWSARNRGQNNEQFF	TGTGCCTGGAGTGCACGTAACAGGGGGCAGAACAATGAGCAGTTCTTC	TRBV30	TRBJ2-1	TRBD1	-
CASSTRRQSGGGEQYF	TGTGCCAGTAGCACAAGACGACAGTCGGGAGGGGGCGAGCAGTACTTC	TRBV19	TRBJ2-7	TRBD2	-
CASSISVAQETQYF	TGTGCCAGTAGTATATCAGTAGCCCAAGAGACCCAGTACTTC	TRBV19	TRBJ2-5	-	-
CASSSQAGNYGYTF	TGTGCCAGCAGCTCCCAGGCAGGGAACTATGGCTACACCTTC	TRBV7-9	TRBJ1-2	-	-
CASSSRTGGNTGELFF	TGTGCCAGCAGTTCCCGGACAGGGGGCAACACCGGGGAGCTGTTTTTT	TRBV27	TRBJ2-2	TRBD1	-
CASSFGQPPDTQYF	TGTGCCAGCAGTTTTGGACAGCCCCCAGATACGCAGTATTTT	TRBV27	TRBJ2-3	-	-
CASSQALGSTSEKLFF	TGCGCCAGCAGCCAAGCCTTAGGGTCAACTAGTGAAAAACTGTTTTTT	TRBV4-1	TRBJ1-4	-	-
CASSWTQGRQETQYF	TGCGCCAGCAGCTGGACTCAGGGGCGACAAGAGACCCAGTACTTC	TRBV5-1	TRBJ2-5	-	-
CAGEEGAGGYTF	TGTGCCGGGGAGGAGGGGGCAGGGGGCTACACCTTC	TRBV30	TRBJ1-2	TRBD1	-
CASSEARNTGELFF	TGTGCCAGCAGTGAAGCCAGAAACACCGGGGAGCTGTTTTTT	TRBV6-1	TRBJ2-2	-	once
CASSDRQAKNSPLHF	TGTGCCAGCAGTGATAGACAGGCGAAAAATTCACCCCTCCACTTT	TRBV6-1	TRBJ1-6	-	-
CASRSRQGKGETQYF	TGTGCCAGCAGGTCTCGACAGGGGAAGGGAGAGACCCAGTACTTC	TRBV6-1	TRBJ2-5	TRBD1	-
CASSLGRTSNEQFF	TGTGCCAGCAGCCTAGGCCGGACTAGCAATGAGCAGTTCTTC	TRBV7-2	TRBJ2-1	TRBD2	-
CASSYSVETYNSPLHF	TGTGCCAGCAGTTACTCGGTGGAGACCTATAATTCACCCCTCCACTTT	TRBV6-5	TRBJ1-6	-	-
CASSLVPGQGGEQYF	TGTGCCAGCAGCTTAGTACCGGGACAAGGGGGCGAGCAGTACTTC	TRBV11-2	TRBJ2-7	-	-
CASRAGFNEKLFF	TGCGCCAGCAGGGCAGGCTTTAATGAAAAACTGTTTTTT	TRBV5-1	TRBJ1-4	-	-
CASKDRTTNEKLFF	TGTGCCAGTAAGGACAGAACAACTAATGAAAAACTGTTTTTT	TRBV19	TRBJ1-4	-	-